Detailed here is one T cell receptor (beta chain). TCRdb itself ran the RT-PCR reads through MiXCR, one entry per CDR3 protein. The sample holds hundreds of thousands of distinct CDR3 sequences, roughly 16% seen once. This sample was included in a study of patients and donors after allogeneic stem cell transplantation. The ends were cut back, 3 bases at V and 7 bases at J, with 12 bases in the middle. This CDR3 is built from 13 residues. The germline CDR1 and CDR2 sequences are SNHLY and FYNNEI. Sequencing was done on a sample of blood, either unsorted or a sorted T cell fraction (not recorded which). The chain combines TRBV2 with TRBJ2-5, with D perhaps matching TRBD1 (5 bases). This receptor was obtained from a human donor who was either an allogeneic HSCT recipient or a stem cell or donor lymphocyte infusion donor (not recorded which). It is not recorded whose cells these are; they may come from a transplant donor. The CDR3 region is CASSDSTQGTQYF. The CDR3 DNA reads as TGTGCCAGCAGTGACAGCACCCAGGGGACCCAGTACTTC.